This TCR beta chain came from a study of regulatory and conventional T cells in RAG deficiency. Overall study findings and caveats: In Omenn syndrome, sorted "Tregs" may be peripherally activated cells. Control T-cell subsets had markedly higher Shannon entropy and lower Simpson indices than RAG-deficient patients.

Note on this clone: Its specificity is unknown.

The sorted conventional CD4+ T cells were CD25-low and CD127-high, with genomic DNA sequenced. V lost 5 bases and J lost 7, with 8 bases in between. Germline loops: CDR1 MNHEY, CDR2 SMNVEV (reference sequence). The CDR3 length is 11 residues. TCRdb keeps only in-frame clones here, not all; method: immunoSEQ multiplex PCR. The sample carries roughly 30,000 clones, around 96% recorded once. These data are also associated with another study on regulatory T cells. According to that study: The primer mix had 52 TRBV and 13 TRBJ primers.

This chain uses TRBV27 with TRBJ2-5; D is ambiguous. The TCR sequence derives from a human donor in good health. Source material: CD25- CD4+ T cells sorted from blood. CDR3 region: CASSLGVTQYF. CDR3 in DNA: TGTGCCAGCAGTCTAGGAGTGACCCAGTACTTC.